These 15 T cell receptor beta chains share one sample of origin, sequenced in a study of blood T cells in healthy people across ages. A sample-barcoded 5' primer and a J-beta primer mix were used in a second PCR of roughly 7 to 11 cycles. TCRdb independently ran MiXCR on the 5' RACE reads; one entry per CDR3 protein. The table lists fewer than 800,000 distinct CDR3 sequences, 32% of them singletons. The specimen sequenced was blood. The receptor set was obtained from a woman aged 80 or over in good health.

This clonotype has at least ten counts. The chain has TRBV20-1 and TRBJ2-3; 9 bases are shared with TRBD2. With V trimmed by 5 bases and J by 4 bases, 10 bases remained unmatched. CDR1 DFQATT and CDR2 SNEGSKA come from the germline V gene (reference sequence). The CDR3 spans 15 residues. The CDR3 nucleotides read TGCAGTGCTTCAATACTACGCGGGGGGGCAGATACGCAGTATTTT. Translation gives CSASILRGGADTQYF.

This clonotype has a count of ten or more. The CDR3 DNA is TGTGCCAGCAGCACCCGGAGGGCGGACAATGAGCAGTTCTTC. This encodes CASSTRRADNEQFF. J is TRBJ2-1 and V is TRBV3-1, with a tentative D call TRBD2 (6 bases). Germline V gene data show CDR1 as LGHDT and CDR2 as YNNKEL (reference sequence). Between the trimmed V and J ends, which lost 5 bases and 5 bases, there was a span of 13 bases. The CDR3 has 14 residues.

The J gene is TRBJ2-6, the V gene TRBV28; 7 bases agree with TRBD2. Per the germline V gene, CDR1 is MDHEN and CDR2 is SYDVKM. V dropped 8 bases and J dropped 0; count of bases not matched to a gene: 19. CDR3 length: 20 residues. This CDR3 reads CASGPVGRQLLYSGANVLTF. CDR3 coding DNA: TGTGCCAGCGGACCCGTCGGGAGGCAGCTCCTATACTCTGGGGCCAACGTCCTGACTTTC.

In this sample, this clonotype turned up a few times. This chain connects TRBV7-9 to TRBJ2-6, with D possibly being TRBD2 (5 bases). Between the trimmed V and J ends, which lost 1 base and 0 bases, there was a span of 19 bases. The CDR3 runs 20 residues. Germline values: CDR1 SEHNR, CDR2 FQNEAQ (reference sequence). CDR3 residues: CASSLGAQGGISSGANVLTF. The CDR3 region has the DNA TGTGCCAGCAGCTTAGGGGCCCAAGGAGGCATTAGCTCTGGGGCCAACGTCCTGACTTTC. Full variable domain (outside the CDR3, taken from reference TRBV7-9 and TRBJ2-6): DTGVSQNPRHKITKRGQNVTFRCDPISEHNRLYWYRQTLGQGPEFLTYFQNEAQLEKSRLLSDRFSAERPKGSFSTLEIQRTEQGDSAMYLCASSLGAQGGISSGANVLTFGAGSRLTVL.

Remarks on this clonotype: With a much larger clone just one base away, this may be a read error. The rearrangement uses TRBV20-1 and TRBJ2-5; D ambiguous. CDR3 length: 12 residues. Looked up from germline, CDR1 is DFQATT and CDR2 is SNEGSKA (reference sequence). Trimming cost V 4 bases and J 11 bases, with 17 bases left between them. This CDR3 reads CSATVGPNEQYF. The CDR3 coding sequence is TGCAGTGCTACCGTCGGTCCCAATGAGCAGTACTTC.

The V call is TRBV4-2, the J call TRBJ2-1, with TRBD2 matching over 9 bases. Germline CDR1 is LGHNA and CDR2 is YNFKEQ. This CDR3 has 15 residues. J gave up 5 bases and V 2 bases, and 4 bases lay outside the gene matches. The CDR3 region is CASSQRLAVHNEQFF. As DNA, the CDR3 is TGTGCCAGCAGCCAACGACTAGCGGTCCACAATGAGCAGTTCTTC.

This clonotype was detected only a few times. This sequence joins TRBV5-1 and TRBJ1-2, with D perhaps TRBD1 (6 bases). The V gene lost 0 bases and the J gene lost 5 bases, with 14 bases spanning the gap. Germline lookup yields CDR1 SGHRS and CDR2 YFSETQ. This CDR3 has 15 amino acids. The DNA for the CDR3 is TGCGCCAGCAGCTTGGATGGACAGAGCTGGTATGGCTACACCTTC. Its protein product is CASSLDGQSWYGYTF.

This chain connects TRBV30 to TRBJ2-7; perhaps TRBD2 as D (5 bases). CDR3 length equals 15 residues. V lost 0 bases and J lost 7, with 19 bases in between. Germline V gives CDR1 GTSNPN, CDR2 SVGIG (reference sequence). The CDR3 region is CAWSVRGRTNNEQYF. CDR3 DNA sequence: TGTGCCTGGAGTGTACGGGGTCGGACCAACAATGAGCAGTACTTC.

This clonotype has at least ten counts. The chain carries TRBV6-2 or TRBV6-3 and TRBJ2-1, with D uncertain. Germline CDR1 MNHEY, CDR2 SVGEGT. This CDR3 spans 11 amino acids. V gave up 2 bases and J gave up 10 bases, with 6 bases separating them. The CDR3 region is CASSYGYEQFF. In nucleotides, the CDR3 is TGTGCCAGCAGTTACGGATACGAGCAGTTCTTC.

This clonotype has a count of ten or more. The chain employs TRBV7-2 and TRBJ1-2; no clear D. CDR3 length equals 17 residues. Germline V gene sequence: CDR1 SGHTA, CDR2 FQGNSA. Trimming shortened V by 2 bases and J by 1 base, and 17 bases separated the two germline ends. The CDR3 is CASSLYGGPASNYGYTF. As DNA, the CDR3 is TGTGCCAGCAGCTTATATGGAGGGCCTGCAAGTAACTATGGCTACACCTTC.

This clonotype was detected many times. Here the CDR3 reads CASSHRAKETQYF. As DNA, the CDR3 is TGTGCCAGCAGTCACAGGGCCAAAGAGACCCAGTACTTC. The chain combines TRBV6-2 or TRBV6-3 with TRBJ2-5; tentative D call: TRBD1 (6 bases). Germline-derived CDR1 and CDR2 are MNHEY and SVGEGT. The CDR3 loop spans 13 amino acids. The germline V and J ends were trimmed by 5 bases and 3 bases, with 10 bases remaining between them.

Turning to this clonotype: A much larger clone differs by one base, so this may be a read error. The CDR3 nucleotides are TGTGCCAGCAGCCATCGACAGGGATCTGGCACAGATACGCAGTATTTT. The encoded protein is CASSHRQGSGTDTQYF. The chain employs TRBV3-1 and TRBJ2-3; TRBD1 matches at 7 bases. CDR3 length equals 16 residues. The ends lost 3 bases at V and 1 base at J; junction bases unmatched: 7. Germline V CDR1 and CDR2: LGHDT, YNNKEL (reference sequence).

This clonotype has a count of ten or more. The J gene is TRBJ2-3, the V gene TRBV9; D tentatively reads TRBD1 or TRBD2 (5 bases each). The CDR3 covers 15 residues. Germline CDR1 SGDLS, CDR2 YYNGEE. Trimming took 2 bases from V and 5 from J, leaving 15 bases between them. CDR3 region: CASSVSPGAGDTQYF. The DNA of the CDR3 is TGTGCCAGCAGCGTCAGTCCCGGGGCTGGAGATACGCAGTATTTT.

The V and J genes are TRBV4-1 and TRBJ1-1, with unresolved D. With 1 base removed from V and 5 bases from J, the gap between germline ends came to 14 bases. The CDR3 length is 15 residues. Germline V gene lookup returns CDR1 MGHRA and CDR2 YSYEKL. The CDR3 is CASSQVVVGGTEAFF. CDR3 DNA sequence: TGCGCCAGCAGCCAAGTGGTGGTAGGCGGAACTGAAGCTTTCTTT.

The chain recombines TRBV19 with TRBJ2-5; 8 bases fit TRBD1. CDR1 is LNHDA, CDR2 SQIVND, per germline (reference sequence). The CDR3 extends over 16 amino acids. Trimming removed 9 bases from V and 5 bases from J; junction bases left unmatched: 17. For the CDR3, the DNA is TGTGCCAGCGCCAGCGGCGGCGGACAGGGTGGTGAGACCCAGTACTTC. Its protein is CASASGGGQGGETQYF.